The sample holds many counts of the clone carrying this T cell receptor (beta chain). cDNA carried unique molecular identifiers, and a universal primer site was added by template switching. TCRdb analysed the 5' RACE reads with MiXCR anew, one entry per CDR3 protein. Of about 220,000 distinct CDR3 sequences listed, around a tenth are singletons. This sample is part of a study of identical twins. The CDR3 runs 14 residues. The ends were cut back, 9 bases at V and 4 bases at J, with 13 bases in the middle. V and J are TRBV12-3 or TRBV12-4 and TRBJ2-6; D is perhaps TRBD2 (6 bases). The source material was memory (CD45RO+) T cells sorted from blood. The clonotype was recovered from a woman younger than 30 in good health. For the CDR3, the DNA is TGTGCCAGTGGGGACTCCTTCGGGGCCAACGTCCTGACTTTC. Residues: CASGDSFGANVLTF.